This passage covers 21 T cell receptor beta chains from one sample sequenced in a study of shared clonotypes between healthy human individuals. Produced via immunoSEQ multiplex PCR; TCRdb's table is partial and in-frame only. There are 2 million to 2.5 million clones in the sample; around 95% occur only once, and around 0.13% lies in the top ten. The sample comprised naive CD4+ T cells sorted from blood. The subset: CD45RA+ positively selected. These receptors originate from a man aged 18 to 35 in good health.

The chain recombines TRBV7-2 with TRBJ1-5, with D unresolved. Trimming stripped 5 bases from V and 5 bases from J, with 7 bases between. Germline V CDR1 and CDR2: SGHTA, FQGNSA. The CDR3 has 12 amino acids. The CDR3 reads CASSALDQPQHF. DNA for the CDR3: TGTGCCAGCAGCGCTCTCGATCAGCCCCAGCATTTT. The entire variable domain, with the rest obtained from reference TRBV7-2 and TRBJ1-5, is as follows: GAGVSQSPSNKVTEKGKDVELRCDPISGHTALYWYRQSLGQGLEFLIYFQGNSAPDKSGLPSDRFSAERTGGSVSTLTIQRTQQEDSAVYLCASSALDQPQHFGDGTRLSIL.

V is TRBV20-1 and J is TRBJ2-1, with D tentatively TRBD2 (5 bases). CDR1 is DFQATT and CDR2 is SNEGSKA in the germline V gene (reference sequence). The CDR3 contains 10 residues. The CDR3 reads CRVSGNQQFF. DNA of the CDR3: TGCAGGGTCTCCGGGAACCAGCAGTTCTTC.

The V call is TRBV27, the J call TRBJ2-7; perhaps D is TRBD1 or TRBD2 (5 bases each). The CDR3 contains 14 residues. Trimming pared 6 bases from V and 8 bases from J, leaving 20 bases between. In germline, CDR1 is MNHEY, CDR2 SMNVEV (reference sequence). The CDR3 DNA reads TGTGCCAGCAGCGAAATGGGACGGGCCCTCAAGCAGTACTTC. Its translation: CASSEMGRALKQYF.

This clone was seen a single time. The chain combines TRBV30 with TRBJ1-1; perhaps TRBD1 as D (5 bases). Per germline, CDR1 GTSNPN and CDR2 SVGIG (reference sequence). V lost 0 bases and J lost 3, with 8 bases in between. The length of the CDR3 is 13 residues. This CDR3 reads CAWSVWGDTEAFF. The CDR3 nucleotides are TGTGCCTGGAGTGTGTGGGGGGACACTGAAGCTTTCTTT.

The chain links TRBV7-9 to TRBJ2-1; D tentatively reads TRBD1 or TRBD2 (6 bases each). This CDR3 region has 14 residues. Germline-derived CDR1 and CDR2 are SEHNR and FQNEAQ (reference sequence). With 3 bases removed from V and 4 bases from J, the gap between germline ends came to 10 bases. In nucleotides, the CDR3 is TGTGCCAGCAGCTTGGGGGGCCGGTACAATGAGCAGTTCTTC. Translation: CASSLGGRYNEQFF.

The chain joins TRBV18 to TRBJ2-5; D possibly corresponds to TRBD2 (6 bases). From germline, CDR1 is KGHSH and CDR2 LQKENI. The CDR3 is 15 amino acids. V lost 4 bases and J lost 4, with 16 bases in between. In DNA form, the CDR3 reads TGTGCCAGCTCACGGTCCCCCGGGGGAGGAGAGACCCAGTACTTC. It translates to CASSRSPGGGETQYF.

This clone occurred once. CDR3 coding DNA: TGTGCCAGCAGCTTACGTTTCTCAGGGACAGGGGGGAATGAAAAACTGTTTTTT. It specifies CASSLRFSGTGGNEKLFF. The chain links TRBV7-2 to TRBJ1-4, with 11 bases fitting TRBD1. This CDR3 has 18 residues. CDR1 and CDR2 (germline): SGHTA, FQGNSA. The ends lost 2 bases at V and 5 bases at J; junction bases unmatched: 10.

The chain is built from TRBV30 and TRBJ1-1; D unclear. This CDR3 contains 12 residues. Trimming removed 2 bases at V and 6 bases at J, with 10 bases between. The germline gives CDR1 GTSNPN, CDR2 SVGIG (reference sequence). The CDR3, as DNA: TGTGCCTGGAGTCGCTTAGGGCCTGAAGCTTTCTTT. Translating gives CAWSRLGPEAFF.

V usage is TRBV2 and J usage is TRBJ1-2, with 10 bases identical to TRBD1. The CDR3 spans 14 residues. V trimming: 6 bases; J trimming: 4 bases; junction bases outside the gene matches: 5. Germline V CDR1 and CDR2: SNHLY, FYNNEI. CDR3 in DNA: TGTGCCAGCAGGACAGGGGGCTTGGGCTATGGCTACACCTTC. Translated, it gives CASRTGGLGYGYTF.

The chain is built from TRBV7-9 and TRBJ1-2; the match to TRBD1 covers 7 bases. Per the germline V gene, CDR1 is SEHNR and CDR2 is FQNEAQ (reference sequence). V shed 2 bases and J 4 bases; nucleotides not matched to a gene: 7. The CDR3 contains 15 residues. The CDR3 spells CASSLSRQGVYGYTF. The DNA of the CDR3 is TGTGCCAGCAGCTTAAGTCGGCAGGGGGTCTATGGCTACACCTTC.

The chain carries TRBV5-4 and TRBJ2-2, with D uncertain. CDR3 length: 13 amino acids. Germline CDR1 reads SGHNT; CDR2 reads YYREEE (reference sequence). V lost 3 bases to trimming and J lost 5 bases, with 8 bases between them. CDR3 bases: TGTGCCAGCAGCTCGACCGAGACCGGGGAGCTGTTTTTT. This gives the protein CASSSTETGELFF.

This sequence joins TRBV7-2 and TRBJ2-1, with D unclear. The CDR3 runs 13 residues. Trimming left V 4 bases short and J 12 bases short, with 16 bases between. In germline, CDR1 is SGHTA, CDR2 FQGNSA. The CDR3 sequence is CASSSVSGNVQFF. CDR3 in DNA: TGTGCCAGCAGCTCCGTATCGGGTAACGTGCAGTTCTTC.

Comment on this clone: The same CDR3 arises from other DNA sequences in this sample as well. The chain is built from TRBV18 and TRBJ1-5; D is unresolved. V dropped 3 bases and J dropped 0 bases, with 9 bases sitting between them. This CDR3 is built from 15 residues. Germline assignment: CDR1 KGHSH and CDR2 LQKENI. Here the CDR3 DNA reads TGTGCCAGCTCACCTCGAACGAATAGCAATCAGCCCCAGCATTTT. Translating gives CASSPRTNSNQPQHF.

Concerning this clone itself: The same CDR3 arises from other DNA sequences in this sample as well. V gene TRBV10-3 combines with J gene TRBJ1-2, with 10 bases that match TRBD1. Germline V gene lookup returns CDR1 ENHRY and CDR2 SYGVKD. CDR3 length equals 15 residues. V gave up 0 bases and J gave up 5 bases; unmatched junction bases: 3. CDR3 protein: CAISESPGQGYGYTF. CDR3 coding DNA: TGTGCCATCAGTGAGTCCCCGGGACAGGGGTATGGCTACACCTTC.

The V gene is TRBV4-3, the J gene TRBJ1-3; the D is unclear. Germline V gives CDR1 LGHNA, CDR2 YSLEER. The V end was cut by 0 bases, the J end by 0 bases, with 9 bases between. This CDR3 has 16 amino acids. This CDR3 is CASSQDIGDSGNTIYF. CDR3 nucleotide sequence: TGCGCCAGCAGCCAAGATATCGGGGACTCTGGAAACACCATATATTTT.

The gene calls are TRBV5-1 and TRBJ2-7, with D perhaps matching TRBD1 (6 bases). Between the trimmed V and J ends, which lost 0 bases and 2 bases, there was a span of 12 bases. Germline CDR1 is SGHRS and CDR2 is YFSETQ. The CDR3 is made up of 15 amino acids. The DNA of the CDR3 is TGCGCCAGCAGCTTGGCCCCACAGGGCCCCTACGAGCAGTACTTC. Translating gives CASSLAPQGPYEQYF.

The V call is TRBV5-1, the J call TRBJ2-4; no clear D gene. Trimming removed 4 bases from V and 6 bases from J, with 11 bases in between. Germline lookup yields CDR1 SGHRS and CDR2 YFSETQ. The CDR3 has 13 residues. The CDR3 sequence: CASSRTDGNIQYF. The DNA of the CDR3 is TGCGCCAGCAGCCGTACGGACGGAAACATTCAGTACTTC.

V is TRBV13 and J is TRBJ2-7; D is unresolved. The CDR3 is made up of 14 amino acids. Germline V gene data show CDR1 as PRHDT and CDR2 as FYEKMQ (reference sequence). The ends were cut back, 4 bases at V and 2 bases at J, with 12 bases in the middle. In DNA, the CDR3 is TGTGCCAGCAGCTCCGGACGTACCACCTACGAGCAGTACTTC. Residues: CASSSGRTTYEQYF.

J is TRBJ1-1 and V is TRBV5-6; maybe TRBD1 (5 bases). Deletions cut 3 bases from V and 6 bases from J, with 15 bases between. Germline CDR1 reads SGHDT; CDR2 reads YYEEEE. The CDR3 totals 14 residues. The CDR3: CASSWGFAGAEAFF. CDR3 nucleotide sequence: TGTGCCAGCAGCTGGGGGTTCGCTGGAGCTGAAGCTTTCTTT.

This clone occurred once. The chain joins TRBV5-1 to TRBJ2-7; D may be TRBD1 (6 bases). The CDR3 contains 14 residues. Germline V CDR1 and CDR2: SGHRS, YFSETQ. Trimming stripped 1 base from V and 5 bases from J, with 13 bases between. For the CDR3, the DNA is TGCGCCAGCAGCTTGAATCAGGGGTCCCACGAGCAGTACTTC. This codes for CASSLNQGSHEQYF.

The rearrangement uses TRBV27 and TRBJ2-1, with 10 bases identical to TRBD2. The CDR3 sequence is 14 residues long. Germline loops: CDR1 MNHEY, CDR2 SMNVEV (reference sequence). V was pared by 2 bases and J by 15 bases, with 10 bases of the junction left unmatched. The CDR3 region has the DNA TGTGCCAGCAGTTTAGGGCTAGCGGGGGCCCCGGGGTTCTTC. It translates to CASSLGLAGAPGFF.